This entry concerns a single TCR beta chain. The antigen remains unidentified. With no exception, relapse followed autologous stem cell transplantation in all patients, and brentuximab vedotin exposure varied. The assay was immunoSEQ multiplex PCR, and TCRdb's table has in-frame clones only and misses some. The sample lists about 97,000 clones; 80% to 85% were seen once. The data are from a study of PD-1 blockade in classical Hodgkin lymphoma. Regarding the study as a whole: By C4D1, diversity of CD4+ TCRs had risen significantly, whereas that of CD8+ TCRs had not. Any patient who commenced nivolumab under 1 year after ASCT was excluded.

This clonotype originated in a human donor with classical Hodgkin lymphoma. The specimen was peripheral blood mononuclear cells (PBMCs), collected at baseline.

CDR3 amino acids: CASSQDRASGVYNEQFF. CDR3 bases: TGCGCCAGCAGCCAAGATCGGGCTAGCGGAGTTTACAATGAGCAGTTCTTC. V is TRBV4-3 and J is TRBJ2-1; 7 nucleotides agree with TRBD2. There are 17 residues in the CDR3. V lost 0 bases and J lost 4; bases outside the gene matches: 9. Germline assignment: CDR1 LGHNA and CDR2 YSLEER.